This section outlines one TCR beta chain sequence together with its context. V lost 7 bases to trimming and J lost 4 bases, with 14 bases between them. Germline CDR1 reads SQVTM; CDR2 reads ANQGSEA. The CDR3 has 14 amino acids. The entry originates in a study of CD8+ T cells in alopecia areata. cDNA serving as the sequencing template came from extracted, reverse transcribed RNA. Assay: immunoSEQ multiplex PCR; the TCRdb copy retains only in-frame clones and omits some. The profile covers 70,000 or so clones, with approximately 28% appearing a single time and 15% taken by the ten largest. Indicated treatment: oral pan-JAK inhibitor, 5-10 mg twice daily.

This specimen was CD8+ T cells sorted from blood, taken at week 4, from a patient treated with tofacitinib. This sequence originates from a human donor with alopecia areata. The V gene is TRBV29-1, the J gene TRBJ2-6; possibly TRBD2 for D (6 bases). CDR3 DNA: TGCAGCGACTCCCCGCGGGACGGGGCCAACGTCCTGACTTTC. The encoded protein is CSDSPRDGANVLTF.